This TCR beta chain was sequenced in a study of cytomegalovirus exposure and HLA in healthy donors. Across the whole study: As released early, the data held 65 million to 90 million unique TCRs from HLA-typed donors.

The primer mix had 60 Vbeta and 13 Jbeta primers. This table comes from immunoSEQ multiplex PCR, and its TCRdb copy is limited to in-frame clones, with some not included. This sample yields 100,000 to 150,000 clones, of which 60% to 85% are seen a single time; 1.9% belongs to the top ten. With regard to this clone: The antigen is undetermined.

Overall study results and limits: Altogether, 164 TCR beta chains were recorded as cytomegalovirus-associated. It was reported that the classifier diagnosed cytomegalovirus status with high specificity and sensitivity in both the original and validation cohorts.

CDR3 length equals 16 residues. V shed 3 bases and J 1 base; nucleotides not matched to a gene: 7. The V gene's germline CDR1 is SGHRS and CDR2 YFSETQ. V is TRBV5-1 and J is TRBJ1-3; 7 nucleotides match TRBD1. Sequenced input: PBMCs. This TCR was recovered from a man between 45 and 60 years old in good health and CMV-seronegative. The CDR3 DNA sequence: TGCGCCAGCAGCTCGGGACAGACAGCGTCTGGAAACACCATATATTTT. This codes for CASSSGQTASGNTIYF.